This T cell receptor (beta chain) came from a study of blood T cell repertoires in COVID-19. Details on this clone: The junction differs from germline at one of its ends, possibly a read error.

Generated by immunoSEQ multiplex PCR, the TCRdb table keeps only in-frame clones and is missing some. The profile shows about 280,000 clones, approximately 90% of them singletons. Assignment of participants to cohorts was predicated upon participant-reported clinical history. The CDR3 is 14 amino acids. Germline lookup yields CDR1 LNHDA and CDR2 SQIVND (reference sequence). This clonotype was obtained from a man between 35 and 55 years old who had been exposed to COVID-19. The specimen sequenced was PBMCs or T cells enriched from blood (not recorded which). The chain employs TRBV19 and TRBJ1-2; D gene ambiguous. The CDR3: CASSIIEYNYGCTF. DNA for the CDR3: TGTGCCAGTAGTATAATTGAGTACAACTATGGCTGCACCTTC.